In its sample, the clone carrying this T cell receptor beta chain was seen many times. The antigen is undetermined. Quantitative barcoded 5'-RACE was used to prepare TCR beta libraries. TCRdb independently ran MiXCR on the 5' RACE reads; one entry per CDR3 protein. The sample records 200,000 to 250,000 distinct CDR3 sequences, roughly 8.2% being singletons. The sample comes from a study of CD8 T cells in ankylosing spondylitis. Findings and limits, study-wide: The study looked at matched synovial fluid samples from ankylosing spondylitis patients. Disease-linked clones were reported to be significantly enriched there. Earlier work had already found some motif variants in reactive arthritis synovial fluid and blood. What appeared characteristic of ankylosing spondylitis blood was a TCR beta motif of fewer than ten highly homologous variants.

The CDR3 is 14 residues long. The germline gives CDR1 LNHDA, CDR2 SQIVND (reference sequence). Trimming stripped 3 bases from V and 5 bases from J, with 10 bases between. This clonotype was obtained from a female donor with ankylosing spondylitis or in good health (not recorded which). Sequenced: blood, either unsorted or a sorted T cell fraction (not recorded which). The V and J genes are TRBV19 and TRBJ1-4, with D unclear. The CDR3 DNA reads as TGTGCCAGTAGTATGGGCGGTGAAAATGAAAAACTGTTTTTT. It is translated as CASSMGGENEKLFF.